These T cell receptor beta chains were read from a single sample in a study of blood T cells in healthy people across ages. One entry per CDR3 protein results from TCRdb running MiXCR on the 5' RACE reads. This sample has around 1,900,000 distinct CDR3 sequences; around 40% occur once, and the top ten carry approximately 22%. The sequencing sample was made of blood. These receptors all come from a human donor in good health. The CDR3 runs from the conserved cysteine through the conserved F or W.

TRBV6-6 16 CASSYPGGWGNYGYTF
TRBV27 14 CASKRTGENEKLFF
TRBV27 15 CASSLASLPYNEQFF
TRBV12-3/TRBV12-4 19 CASSFALFRPGTVNTEAFF
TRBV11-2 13 CASSLDLGDEQFF
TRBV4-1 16 CASSQGRGNPEREQFF
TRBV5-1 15 CASSLVQGLDEKPFF
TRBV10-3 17 CAISPRTGEVSTDTQYF
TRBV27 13 CASSPQIGYGYTF
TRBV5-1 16 CASSLGHLSSGNTIYF
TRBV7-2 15 CASSLGPGGGGTQYF